This note documents a single T cell receptor (beta chain) sequence. Its matching antigen is unknown. The germline V gene encodes CDR1 LNHDA and CDR2 SQIVND (reference sequence). The J segment lost 1 base and the V segment lost 7 bases, leaving 18 bases of the junction unmatched. This CDR3 region has 20 residues. The sample comes from a study of OX40 agonist ivuxolimab in advanced cancers. Study overall: Ivuxolimab is a fully human IgG2 antibody that activates OX40 (CD134).

Overall study findings and caveats: On average, CD8+ T cells had more expanded clones than CD4+.

TCRdb's table, derived via immunoSEQ multiplex PCR, lists solely in-frame clones and lacks some. The table has about 69,000 clones, around 89% seen once; the top ten hold 10%. Blood samples were obtained at baseline, cycle 4 day 1, and cycle 7 day 1. This specimen was CD4+ or CD8+ T cells sorted from blood, taken in a trial of the OX40 agonist ivuxolimab. The V gene is TRBV19, the J gene TRBJ2-3, with 12 nucleotides matching TRBD2. This TCR came from an adult with an advanced solid tumor such as melanoma, head and neck, liver or kidney cancer. CDR3 in amino acids: CASNHRGVLAGGICTDTQYF. The CDR3, as DNA: TGTGCCAGTAATCACCGTGGCGTGCTAGCGGGAGGGATTTGCACAGATACGCAGTATTTT.